The 9 T cell receptor beta chains in this list originate from one sample, sequenced in a study of T-cell memory formation after mild COVID-19. Via MiXCR, TCRdb re-called the 5' RACE reads, giving one row per CDR3 protein. The sample gives about 560,000 distinct CDR3 sequences, roughly 18% of which show up once; approximately 12% is in the top ten. Sequencing was done on a sample of PBMCs or a T cell subset sorted from them (not recorded which). These receptors came from an adult woman who had mild COVID-19 (a few samples of this study predate the infection). Cell type and time point are not known.

The chain combines TRBV15 with TRBJ2-5, with TRBD1 as a possible D gene (6 bases). This CDR3 contains 15 residues. Looked up from germline, CDR1 is LNHNV and CDR2 is YYDKDF (reference sequence). V shed 7 bases and J shed 2 bases, with 17 bases lying between them. CDR3 coding DNA: TGTGCCACCAATATGGGGACACCTTTACAAGAGACCCAGTACTTC. It codes for CATNMGTPLQETQYF.

The sample holds a few counts of this clonotype. V usage is TRBV5-1 and J usage is TRBJ2-5; 11 bases map to TRBD1. The CDR3 sequence is 15 residues long. Trimming at V came to 4 bases and at J to 5 bases, leaving 7 bases not matched to a gene. In germline, CDR1 is SGHRS, CDR2 YFSETQ. CDR3: CASSAGTGGTETQYF. The CDR3 region has the DNA TGCGCCAGCAGCGCCGGGACAGGGGGTACGGAGACCCAGTACTTC.

The gene calls are TRBV11-3 and TRBJ2-3; no clear D. Germline CDR1 is SGHNT and CDR2 is YENEEA. The CDR3 totals 12 residues. V lost 10 bases, J lost 1 base, and 9 bases lay in between. The chain's CDR3 is CATRQGTDTQYF. The CDR3, as DNA: TGTGCCACGCGGCAGGGCACAGATACGCAGTATTTT.

The gene calls are TRBV20-1 and TRBJ2-2; D may correspond to TRBD1 or TRBD2 (5 bases each). The germline CDR1 and CDR2 sequences are DFQATT and SNEGSKA (reference sequence). Between the trimmed V and J ends, which lost 0 bases and 5 bases, there was a span of 13 bases. The CDR3 is made up of 15 amino acids. CDR3 nucleotide sequence: TGCAGTGCTAGAGATCCAGGGAGAGGGACCGGGGAGCTGTTTTTT. It codes for CSARDPGRGTGELFF.

The table lists this clonotype with a few counts. The chain uses TRBV24-1 and TRBJ2-5; 9 bases match TRBD1. After removal of 1 base from V and 3 bases from J, the junction contained 8 bases not matched to a gene. CDR3 length equals 17 residues. Germline V CDR1 and CDR2: KGHDR, SFDVKD. CDR3 loop: CATSDFSGTGHKETQYF. In DNA, the CDR3 is TGTGCCACCAGTGATTTCAGTGGGACAGGGCACAAAGAGACCCAGTACTTC.

This clonotype was found many times. The rearrangement links TRBV10-3 to TRBJ2-4, with 9 bases identical to TRBD2. This CDR3 contains 14 residues. Per the germline V gene, CDR1 is ENHRY and CDR2 is SYGVKD. The junction had 5 bases not matched to a gene; V was cut back by 3 bases and J by 8 bases. CDR3 DNA sequence: TGTGCCATCAGTGAAGGACTAGCGCAGGACATTCAGTACTTC. It specifies CAISEGLAQDIQYF.

V is TRBV12-3 or TRBV12-4 and J is TRBJ2-1; 12 bases fit TRBD2. The length of the CDR3 is 16 residues. V lost 5 bases and J lost 8; bases outside the gene matches: 10. The CDR3 is CASSPRLAGDRHEQFF. The DNA of the CDR3 is TGTGCCAGCAGTCCCCGACTAGCGGGAGACCGTCATGAGCAGTTCTTC.

This chain connects TRBV30 to TRBJ1-5, with 12 bases identical to TRBD1. The ends lost 3 bases at V and 3 bases at J; junction bases unmatched: 3. Germline CDR1 GTSNPN, CDR2 SVGIG (reference sequence). This CDR3 has 15 amino acids. CDR3 amino acids: CAWRGQGAVNQPQHF. The CDR3 DNA is TGTGCCTGGAGGGGACAGGGGGCGGTCAATCAGCCCCAGCATTTT.

The chain combines TRBV7-9 with TRBJ2-1; 7 positions match TRBD2. This CDR3 comprises 17 residues. CDR1 and CDR2 (germline): SEHNR, FQNEAQ (reference sequence). Trimming at V came to 1 base and at J to 6 bases, leaving 12 bases not matched to a gene. The CDR3, as DNA: TGTGCCAGCAGCTTAGGAGCGGGGAGCGGTTTGGTCAATGAGCAGTTCTTC. Translation: CASSLGAGSGLVNEQFF. The full variable domain, with the rest looked up from reference TRBV7-9 and TRBJ2-1, is DTGVSQNPRHKITKRGQNVTFRCDPISEHNRLYWYRQTLGQGPEFLTYFQNEAQLEKSRLLSDRFSAERPKGSFSTLEIQRTEQGDSAMYLCASSLGAGSGLVNEQFFGPGTRLTVL.